These 10 T cell receptor beta chains were all obtained from the same sample, sequenced in a study of blood T cell repertoires in COVID-19. Profiling relied on immunoSEQ multiplex PCR, and the TCRdb table lists in-frame clones only, not all of them. The sample consists of about 120,000 clones, 75% to 95% of them appearing once. Sample: peripheral blood. These receptors came from a human donor with active COVID-19. The donor label of this sample is uncertain.

This sequence joins TRBV7-2 and TRBJ2-3; weak D call: TRBD2 (6 bases). V dropped 5 bases and J dropped 1 base, with 10 bases sitting between them. In germline, CDR1 is SGHTA, CDR2 FQGNSA. CDR3 length: 14 amino acids. Here the CDR3 DNA reads TGTGCCAGCAGCATCGGCGGGGGCACAGATACGCAGTATTTT. Translated, it gives CASSIGGGTDTQYF.

The chain carries TRBV7-8 and TRBJ2-5; perhaps TRBD2 as D (5 bases). There are 13 residues in the CDR3. Germline lookup yields CDR1 SGHVS and CDR2 FQNEAQ. Trimming cost V 5 bases and J 2 bases, with 9 bases left between them. The CDR3 sequence is CASSRRGQETQYF. In nucleotides, the CDR3 is TGTGCCAGCAGCCGACGGGGACAAGAGACCCAGTACTTC.

V and J are TRBV6-5 and TRBJ2-7, with 11 bases identical to TRBD2. J was trimmed by 3 bases and V by 8 bases; bases with no gene match: 6. The CDR3 has 14 amino acids. Per the germline V gene, CDR1 is MNHEY and CDR2 is SVGAGI. The CDR3 DNA sequence: TGTGCCAGCGTGGAGACTAGCGGGATCTACGAGCAGTACTTC. Translating gives CASVETSGIYEQYF.

The chain combines TRBV6-9 with TRBJ1-4; D gene ambiguous. There are 11 residues in the CDR3. The germline V gene has CDR1 MNHGY and CDR2 SVAAGI. V lost 5 bases, J lost 16 bases, and 14 bases lay in between. CDR3 sequence: CASSPGGNEFF. CDR3 sequence (DNA): TGTGCCAGCAGTCCCGGCGGTAATGAGTTTTTT.

CDR3 region: CASSWAGGGANTDTQYF. CDR3 DNA: TGCGCCAGCAGCTGGGCTGGCGGGGGGGCCAACACAGATACGCAGTATTTT. V gene TRBV5-1 combines with J gene TRBJ2-3, with TRBD2 matching over 9 bases. Trimming at V came to 3 bases and at J to 2 bases, leaving 10 bases not matched to a gene. Germline V CDR1 and CDR2: SGHRS, YFSETQ. The CDR3 contains 17 residues. Variable domain in full (rest from reference TRBV5-1 and TRBJ2-3): KAGVTQTPRYLIKTRGQQVTLSCSPISGHRSVSWYQQTPGQGLQFLFEYFSETQRNKGNFPGRFSGRQFSNSRSEMNVSTLELGDSALYLCASSWAGGGANTDTQYFGPGTRLTVL.

This chain links TRBV29-1 with TRBJ2-7; TRBD2 matches at 10 bases. The CDR3 extends over 17 amino acids. The V gene end was trimmed by 5 bases and the J gene end by 3 bases; junction bases not matched to a gene: 16. Germline CDR1 SQVTM, CDR2 ANQGSEA. Here the CDR3 reads CSVLSSGGSLGFYEQYF. The CDR3 DNA reads as TGCAGCGTTCTGAGTAGCGGGGGGTCGTTGGGATTCTACGAGCAGTACTTC.

The chain employs TRBV6-5 and TRBJ2-7; perhaps TRBD1 as D (6 bases). CDR3 length: 14 residues. The germline V gene has CDR1 MNHEY and CDR2 SVGAGI. V lost 6 bases and J lost 2, with 14 bases in between. The CDR3 region has the DNA TGTGCCAGCAGCTTTGGACAGCCGACCTACGAGCAGTACTTC. Amino acid sequence: CASSFGQPTYEQYF.

This sequence joins TRBV5-1 and TRBJ2-3; 8 bases are shared with TRBD1. The CDR3 contains 15 residues. V shed 0 bases, J shed 1 base, and the junction held 1 base outside the gene matches. Germline CDR1 reads SGHRS; CDR2 reads YFSETQ. The CDR3, as DNA: TGCGCCAGCAGCTTGGTGGGACAGGGCACAGATACGCAGTATTTT. It specifies CASSLVGQGTDTQYF.

CDR3 DNA sequence: TGCGCCAGCAGCCAAGATCTAACTAGCGGACGCACAGATACGCAGTATTTT. Encoded protein: CASSQDLTSGRTDTQYF. The chain links TRBV4-3 to TRBJ2-3; the match to TRBD2 covers 8 bases. Germline V CDR1 and CDR2: LGHNA, YSLEER. CDR3 length equals 17 residues. V gave up 0 bases and J gave up 1 base; unmatched junction bases: 6.

The rearrangement uses TRBV10-1 and TRBJ1-2, with D perhaps TRBD1 (5 bases). From germline, CDR1 is WNHNN and CDR2 SYGVQD (reference sequence). The CDR3 has 19 residues. V lost 7 bases and J lost 1, with 28 bases in between. The CDR3 sequence is CASIRAGFEGKGDNYGYTF. The CDR3, as DNA: TGCGCCAGCATCAGGGCGGGGTTCGAGGGTAAGGGTGATAACTATGGCTACACCTTC.